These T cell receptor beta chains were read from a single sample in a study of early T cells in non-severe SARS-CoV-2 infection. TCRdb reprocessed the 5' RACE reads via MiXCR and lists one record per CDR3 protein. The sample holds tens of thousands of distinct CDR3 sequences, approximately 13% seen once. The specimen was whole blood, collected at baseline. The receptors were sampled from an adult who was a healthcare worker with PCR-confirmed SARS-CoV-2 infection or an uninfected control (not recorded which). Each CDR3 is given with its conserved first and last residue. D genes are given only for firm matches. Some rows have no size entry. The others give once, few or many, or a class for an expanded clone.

CASRRPGTDTYNEQFF,TGTGCCAGCAGGAGACCCGGGACAGACACCTACAATGAGCAGTTCTTC,few,TRBD1,TRBJ2-1,TRBV6-5
CASSPSGGNQPQHF,TGTGCCAGCAGTCCCTCGGGCGGCAATCAGCCCCAGCATTTT,many,.,TRBJ1-5,TRBV12-3/TRBV12-4
CASSPENTEAFF,TGTGCCAGCAGCCCAGAGAACACTGAAGCTTTCTTT,many,.,TRBJ1-1,TRBV11-1
CASLKEDNEQFF,TGTGCCAGCTTAAAGGAGGACAATGAGCAGTTCTTC,few,.,TRBJ2-1,TRBV7-6
CASRRFQNSPLHF,TGTGCCAGCAGGAGGTTTCAGAATTCACCCCTCCACTTT,few,.,TRBJ1-6,TRBV6-5
CASRGVQSYNEQFF,TGTGCCAGCAGAGGGGTACAGAGTTACAATGAGCAGTTCTTC,few,.,TRBJ2-1,TRBV27
CASNGRNTGELFF,TGCGCCAGCAACGGGAGAAACACCGGGGAGCTGTTTTTT,few,.,TRBJ2-2,TRBV5-1
CASSTGGVNEQFF,TGCGCCAGCAGCACCGGGGGGGTAAATGAGCAGTTCTTC,.,TRBD2,TRBJ2-1,TRBV5-1
CATSPGQHNSPLHF,TGTGCCACCTCCCCGGGTCAGCATAATTCACCCCTCCACTTT,few,.,TRBJ1-6,TRBV6-5
CASTATGTGKETEAFF,TGTGCCAGCACCGCAACCGGGACAGGGAAGGAAACTGAAGCTTTCTTT,.,TRBD1,TRBJ1-1,TRBV12-3/TRBV12-4
CASSPGMEQYF,TGTGCCAGCTCACCAGGGATGGAGCAGTACTTC,.,.,TRBJ2-7,TRBV18
CASSTAGTGSNEQFF,TGTGCCAGCAGCACAGCCGGGACAGGGTCGAATGAGCAGTTCTTC,many,TRBD1,TRBJ2-1,TRBV12-3/TRBV12-4
CSARALSMGNEQFF,TGCAGTGCTAGGGCCCTTAGTATGGGAAATGAGCAGTTCTTC,.,.,TRBJ2-1,TRBV20-1
CSASPGLAGGNTDTQYF,TGCAGTGCTAGCCCGGGACTAGCGGGGGGAAACACAGATACGCAGTATTTT,few,TRBD2,TRBJ2-3,TRBV20-1
CAISERKGDTQYF,TGTGCCATCAGTGAGAGGAAGGGAGATACGCAGTATTTT,.,.,TRBJ2-3,TRBV10-3
CASGGQNQETQYF,TGTGCCAGCGGAGGACAGAACCAAGAGACCCAGTACTTC,.,.,TRBJ2-5,TRBV6-2/TRBV6-3
CASSEYRSAGNTIYF,TGTGCCAGCAGTGAATACAGGTCGGCTGGAAACACCATATATTTT,.,.,TRBJ1-3,TRBV6-1
CASSNPGTGSYEQYF,TGTGCCAGCAGTAACCCCGGGACAGGCTCCTACGAGCAGTACTTC,few,TRBD1,TRBJ2-7,TRBV6-2/TRBV6-3
CASSPRSRTGGLTLYGYTF,TGTGCCAGCTCACCCCGGAGTAGGACAGGGGGCCTGACCCTCTATGGCTACACCTTC,few,TRBD1,TRBJ1-2,TRBV18
CASSFDGSWGYGYTF,TGTGCCAGCAGCTTCGACGGTAGTTGGGGCTATGGCTACACCTTC,few,.,TRBJ1-2,TRBV7-9
CASSLAGPAGGLSYEQYF,TGTGCCAGCAGCTTAGCGGGCCCAGCGGGGGGACTATCCTACGAGCAGTACTTC,.,TRBD2,TRBJ2-7,TRBV7-6
CASSPTTTGTNEKLFF,TGCGCCAGCAGCCCGACGACGACCGGTACTAATGAAAAACTGTTTTTT,.,.,TRBJ1-4,TRBV5-1
CASSSTRGLRPQHF,TGTGCCAGCAGTAGTACCCGGGGGCTTCGGCCCCAGCATTTT,few,.,TRBJ1-5,TRBV28
CSAPRGGSYNEQFF,TGCAGTGCCCCCCGGGGGGGCTCCTACAATGAGCAGTTCTTC,.,TRBD2,TRBJ2-1,TRBV20-1
CASSVAPRSGELFF,TGTGCCAGCAGCGTGGCCCCGCGATCCGGGGAGCTGTTTTTT,few,.,TRBJ2-2,TRBV5-4
CASSPIRDVLMGGNTIYF,TGTGCCAGCAGCCCGATCAGGGACGTGCTCATGGGCGGAAACACCATATATTTT,few,.,TRBJ1-3,TRBV7-8
CSVDQSGGAGTQYF,TGCAGCGTTGACCAGAGCGGGGGGGCAGGTACGCAGTATTTT,many,TRBD2,TRBJ2-3,TRBV29-1
CASSPLRSSSTDTQYF,TGTGCCAGCTCACCACTCAGGAGTTCTAGCACAGATACGCAGTATTTT,.,.,TRBJ2-3,TRBV18
CASTGERVRKNIQYF,TGTGCCAGCACGGGAGAACGCGTAAGGAAAAACATTCAGTACTTC,many,.,TRBJ2-4,TRBV2
CASSLSSTDTQYF,TGTGCCAGCAGCTTAAGTAGCACAGATACGCAGTATTTT,few,.,TRBJ2-3,TRBV7-2
CASRDSRQYF,TGTGCCAGCAGGGACAGTCGACAATACTTC,few,.,TRBJ2-4,TRBV2